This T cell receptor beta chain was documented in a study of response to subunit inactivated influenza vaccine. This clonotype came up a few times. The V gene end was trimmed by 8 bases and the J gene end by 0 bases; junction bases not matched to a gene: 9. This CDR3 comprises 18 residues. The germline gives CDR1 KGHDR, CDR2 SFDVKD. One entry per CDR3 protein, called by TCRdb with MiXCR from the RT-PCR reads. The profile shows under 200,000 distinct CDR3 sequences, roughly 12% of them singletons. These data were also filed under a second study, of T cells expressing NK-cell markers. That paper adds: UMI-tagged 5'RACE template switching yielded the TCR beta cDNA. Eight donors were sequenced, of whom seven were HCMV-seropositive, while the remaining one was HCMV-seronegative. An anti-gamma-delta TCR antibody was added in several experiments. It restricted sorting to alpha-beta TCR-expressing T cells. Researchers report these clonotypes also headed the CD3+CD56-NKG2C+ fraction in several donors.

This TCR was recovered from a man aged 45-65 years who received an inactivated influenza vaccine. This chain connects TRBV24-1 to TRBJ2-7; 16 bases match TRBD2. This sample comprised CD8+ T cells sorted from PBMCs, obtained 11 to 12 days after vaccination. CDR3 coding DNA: TGTGCCACCACTTCACCGGGACTAGCGGGAGGGGGCTCCTACGAGCAGTACTTC. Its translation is CATTSPGLAGGGSYEQYF.